This T cell receptor (beta chain) was recovered during a study of OX40 agonist ivuxolimab in advanced cancers. About the research overall: Participants averaged approximately 60 years of age (range roughly 23 to 80) and were around 80% male. Broader study findings: CD4+ and CD8+ blood T cells expanded clonally by week 6 at 0.1 to 3.0 mg/kg. Antigens targeted by the expanded peripheral T cells were not determined.

Assay used: immunoSEQ multiplex PCR; TCRdb lists only in-frame clones, some missing. The sample records 91,000 or so clones, 85% to 90% being singletons. Concerning this clone: What it binds is not known.

Germline-derived CDR1 and CDR2 are SEHNR and FQNEAQ (reference sequence). The CDR3 consists of 16 residues. The V gene end was trimmed by 1 base and the J gene end by 0 bases; junction bases not matched to a gene: 4. This clonotype was sampled from an adult with an advanced solid tumor such as melanoma, head and neck, liver or kidney cancer. The input for sequencing was CD4+ or CD8+ T cells sorted from blood, taken in a trial of the OX40 agonist ivuxolimab. The genes are TRBV7-9 and TRBJ1-2, with 8 bases matching TRBD1. In DNA, the CDR3 is TGTGCCAGCAGCTTAGGGACAGGGCCTTCTAACTATGGCTACACCTTC. It is translated as CASSLGTGPSNYGYTF.